Listed below are T cell receptor beta chains from one sample, sequenced in a study of blood T cell repertoires in COVID-19. Method: immunoSEQ multiplex PCR; TCRdb's copy keeps in-frame clones and lacks some. The sample has around 85,000 clones, roughly 90% seen once. The sequenced sample was PBMCs or T cells enriched from blood (not recorded which). The origin of the receptors is a woman aged 50 to 65 with acute COVID-19. Each CDR3 is given with its conserved first and last residue. Fields, in order: CDR3 length, D gene, V gene, clone size, J gene, CDR3 protein, CDR3 DNA. A D gene is named only where the DNA matches it firmly. Size is stated for part of the rows, as once, few or many counts, or as a class when the clone is expanded.

15	NA	TRBV4-3	NA	TRBJ1-5	CASSQDYSSNQPQHF	TGCGCCAGCAGCCAAGATTACAGTAGCAATCAGCCCCAGCATTTT
15	NA	TRBV7-9	NA	TRBJ2-2	CASTLGGLNTGELFF	TGTGCCAGCACCCTGGGGGGATTGAACACCGGGGAGCTGTTTTTT
14	NA	TRBV9	NA	TRBJ2-2	CASSAGTPTGELFF	TGTGCCAGCAGCGCCGGGACACCGACCGGGGAGCTGTTTTTT
14	NA	TRBV7-6	NA	TRBJ1-6	CASRTSNFNSPLHF	TGTGCCAGCAGGACATCGAACTTTAATTCACCCCTCCACTTT
13	TRBD2	TRBV29-1	NA	TRBJ2-7	CSVAVGGANEQYF	TGCAGCGTTGCCGTCGGGGGGGCGAACGAGCAGTACTTC
13	TRBD1	TRBV2	NA	TRBJ2-2	CASRTGGFGELFF	TGTGCCTCACGGACAGGGGGTTTCGGGGAGCTGTTTTTT
17	TRBD2	TRBV11-2	NA	TRBJ2-5	CASSPGLAGGDRWTQYF	TGTGCCAGCAGCCCGGGACTAGCGGGAGGGGACCGATGGACCCAGTACTTC
16	TRBD1	TRBV11-2	NA	TRBJ1-3	CASSHEGASSGNTIYF	TGTGCCAGCAGCCACGAGGGGGCTTCCTCTGGAAACACCATATATTTT
16	TRBD2	TRBV18	NA	TRBJ2-7	CASYRTKEREAHEQYF	TGTGCCAGCTACCGGACGAAAGAGCGGGAGGCCCACGAGCAGTACTTC
13	NA	TRBV23-1	NA	TRBJ2-7	CASYYDMYYEQYF	TGCGCCAGCTATTACGACATGTACTACGAGCAGTACTTC
17	TRBD2	TRBV7-9	NA	TRBJ2-1	CASSLGTSGSRRNEQFF	TGTGCCAGCAGCCTAGGGACTAGCGGGAGTAGGCGGAATGAGCAGTTCTTC
15	TRBD2	TRBV5-1	once	TRBJ2-1	CASSSSGGTYNEQFF	TGCGCCAGCAGCTCCAGCGGGGGGACTTACAATGAGCAGTTCTTC
15	TRBD1	TRBV19	NA	TRBJ1-5	CASSGGQASNQPQHF	TGTGCCAGTAGTGGGGGACAGGCGTCTAATCAGCCCCAGCATTTT
12	NA	TRBV3-1/TRBV3-2	once	TRBJ2-7	CASSQDRTEQYF	TGTGCCAGCAGCCAAGACAGGACAGAGCAGTACTTC
13	NA	TRBV15	NA	TRBJ1-5	CATSRDAGQPQHF	TGTGCCACCAGCAGAGATGCCGGTCAGCCCCAGCATTTT
11	TRBD1	TRBV29-1	NA	TRBJ1-2	CSGGQGRGYTF	TGCAGCGGCGGACAGGGGAGAGGCTACACCTTC
16	NA	TRBV19	few	TRBJ2-1	CASSPLVGGPYNEQFF	TGTGCCAGTAGTCCTCTAGTGGGAGGTCCCTACAATGAGCAGTTCTTC
15	TRBD1	TRBV14	NA	TRBJ1-1	CASSTRQGANTEAFF	TGTGCCAGCAGCACGCGACAGGGGGCGAACACTGAAGCTTTCTTT
15	NA	TRBV27	NA	TRBJ1-5	CASRFSGIGNQPQHF	TGTGCCAGCAGATTCTCAGGGATTGGCAATCAGCCCCAGCATTTT
14	TRBD1	TRBV6-5	NA	TRBJ1-2	CASRTGGASYGYTF	TGTGCCAGCAGAACAGGGGGAGCTTCCTATGGCTACACCTTC
14	TRBD2	TRBV19	NA	TRBJ2-7	CASRASGRSYEQYF	TGTGCCAGTAGAGCAAGCGGGAGAAGCTACGAGCAGTACTTC
11	NA	TRBV20-1	NA	TRBJ1-2	CSARPYYGYTF	TGCAGTGCTAGACCTTACTATGGCTACACCTTC
14	NA	TRBV6-1	once	TRBJ1-1	CASSEERRTLEAFF	TGTGCCAGCAGTGAAGAAAGGCGGACTCTTGAAGCTTTCTTT
16	TRBD2	TRBV18	NA	TRBJ2-7	CASSPRLAGGQYEQYF	TGTGCCAGCTCACCACGGCTAGCGGGAGGGCAATACGAGCAGTACTTC
13	NA	TRBV19	NA	TRBJ1-5	CASSPGQRQPQHF	TGTGCCAGTAGCCCAGGGCAGAGGCAGCCCCAGCATTTT
14	NA	TRBV24-1	NA	TRBJ1-5	CATSRGGQNQPQHF	TGTGCCACCAGTCGGGGTGGCCAGAATCAGCCCCAGCATTTT
19	TRBD1	TRBV10-3	NA	TRBJ2-6	CAISESPDRVLSGANVLTF	TGTGCCATCAGTGAGTCTCCTGACAGGGTCCTCTCTGGGGCCAACGTCCTGACTTTC
15	NA	TRBV9	NA	TRBJ2-1	CASSVDGLPQDEQFF	TGTGCTAGCAGCGTAGATGGACTCCCCCAGGATGAGCAGTTCTTC
20	TRBD2	TRBV6-6	NA	TRBJ2-1	CASSYEKGLAGSGGYNEQFF	TGTGCCAGCAGCTACGAAAAGGGACTAGCGGGATCGGGGGGCTACAATGAGCAGTTCTTC
15	NA	TRBV29-1	NA	TRBJ1-1	CSVEVAGGAGTEAFF	TGCAGCGTTGAAGTAGCGGGGGGCGCAGGCACTGAAGCTTTCTTT
17	TRBD2	TRBV24-1	NA	TRBJ2-3	CATSAAGGRPDTDTQYF	TGTGCCACCAGTGCAGCGGGAGGGAGGCCGGACACAGATACGCAGTATTTT
13	NA	TRBV18	NA	TRBJ1-1	CASSAERDTEAFF	TGTGCCAGCTCCGCTGAGCGGGACACTGAAGCTTTCTTT
13	NA	TRBV6-5	once	TRBJ1-4	CASQRAFNEKLFF	TGTGCCAGCCAGCGGGCCTTCAATGAAAAACTGTTTTTT
14	TRBD2	TRBV7-3	once	TRBJ2-1	CASSLAGDFNEQFF	TGTGCCAGCAGCTTAGCGGGAGATTTCAATGAGCAGTTCTTC
15	NA	TRBV4-3	NA	TRBJ2-3	CASSQEPGSTDTQYF	TGCGCCAGCAGCCAAGAACCGGGAAGCACAGATACGCAGTATTTT
18	TRBD2	TRBV24-1	once	TRBJ2-3	CATSDLTQREGLSATQYF	TGTGCCACCAGTGACCTGACTCAGCGGGAGGGACTATCAGCTACGCAGTATTTT
16	NA	TRBV24-1	NA	TRBJ2-1	CATSSMPGQKYNEQFF	TGTGCCACCAGTTCAATGCCGGGACAAAAGTACAATGAGCAGTTCTTC
15	NA	TRBV18	NA	TRBJ2-2	CASSPPGSGTGELFF	TGTGCCAGCTCACCACCGGGTTCGGGCACCGGGGAGCTGTTTTTT
15	NA	TRBV6-2/TRBV6-3	NA	TRBJ2-7	CASSLQLAPPVEQYF	TGTGCCAGCAGTCTCCAACTAGCTCCGCCCGTCGAGCAGTACTTC
19	TRBD2	TRBV7-2	NA	TRBJ2-6	CASSLGPLAATSGANVLTF	TGTGCCAGCAGCTTAGGGCCTCTAGCGGCGACCTCTGGGGCCAACGTCCTGACTTTC
14	NA	TRBV9	few	TRBJ2-6	CASSALNGANVLTF	TGTGCCAGCAGCGCCCTAAATGGGGCCAACGTCCTGACTTTC
19	TRBD1	TRBV19	medium-sized	TRBJ1-1	CASSIGIGETGVMNTEAFF	TGTGCCAGTAGTATAGGTATCGGGGAAACAGGGGTTATGAACACTGAAGCTTTCTTT
12	NA	TRBV5-1	NA	TRBJ2-6	CASSSGANVLTF	TGCGCGTCTAGCTCTGGGGCCAACGTCCTGACTTTC
14	TRBD1	TRBV9	NA	TRBJ1-2	CASSVDRDSYGYTF	TGTGCCAGCAGCGTAGACCGGGACAGCTATGGCTACACCTTC
14	TRBD2	TRBV27	NA	TRBJ2-7	CASSLEGLAGEQYF	TGTGCCAGCAGTTTGGAGGGACTAGCGGGCGAGCAGTACTTC
15	TRBD1	TRBV5-5	NA	TRBJ2-7	CASSLGTGFSYEQYF	TGTGCCAGCAGCTTGGGGACAGGCTTCTCCTACGAGCAGTACTTC
18	NA	TRBV19	once	TRBJ2-7	CASSFGIYRADGPYEQYF	TGTGCCAGTAGTTTCGGGATTTACAGGGCCGACGGTCCCTACGAGCAGTACTTC
14	TRBD1	TRBV7-2	NA	TRBJ1-4	CASSPDRGQGELFF	TGTGCCAGCAGCCCCGACAGGGGCCAAGGGGAACTGTTTTTT
15	NA	TRBV2	NA	TRBJ2-3	CASSQNYGITDTQYF	TGTGCCAGCAGTCAAAACTACGGAATCACAGATACGCAGTATTTT
15	TRBD1	TRBV10-1	NA	TRBJ1-1	CASSFGQGTNTEAFF	TGCGCCAGCAGCTTTGGACAGGGGACGAACACTGAAGCTTTCTTT
16	NA	TRBV2	NA	TRBJ2-4	CASSPPLAIAKNIQYF	TGTGCCAGCAGTCCACCTTTAGCGATAGCCAAAAACATTCAGTACTTC
16	TRBD1	TRBV19	NA	TRBJ1-6	CASSSPPGQVNSPLHF	TGTGCCAGTAGTTCCCCACCGGGACAGGTTAATTCACCCCTCCACTTT
15	TRBD1	TRBV19	NA	TRBJ1-2	CASSTDRERGHGYTF	TGTGCCAGTAGTACCGACAGGGAGAGGGGCCATGGCTACACCTTC
16	TRBD2	TRBV10-2	once	TRBJ2-7	CASSAIRGLAGREQYF	TGCGCCAGCAGTGCAATAAGGGGACTAGCGGGGCGCGAGCAGTACTTC
13	TRBD2	TRBV25-1	NA	TRBJ2-3	CASKTSGTDTQYF	TGTGCCAGCAAGACTAGCGGGACAGATACGCAGTATTTT
14	TRBD1	TRBV5-4	NA	TRBJ2-1	CASRPTGGANEQFF	TGTGCCAGCAGGCCGACAGGGGGCGCGAATGAGCAGTTCTTC
15	NA	TRBV19	once	TRBJ2-3	CASSIPGIGTDTQYF	TGTGCCAGTAGTATACCAGGGATTGGGACAGATACGCAGTATTTT
15	TRBD2	TRBV18	NA	TRBJ2-7	CASSLTRVPGGEQYF	TGTGCCAGCTCACTTACCAGGGTTCCGGGGGGAGAGCAGTACTTC
14	TRBD1	TRBV20-1	NA	TRBJ1-5	CSASEEQGNQPQHF	TGCAGTGCCAGTGAGGAACAGGGGAATCAGCCCCAGCATTTT